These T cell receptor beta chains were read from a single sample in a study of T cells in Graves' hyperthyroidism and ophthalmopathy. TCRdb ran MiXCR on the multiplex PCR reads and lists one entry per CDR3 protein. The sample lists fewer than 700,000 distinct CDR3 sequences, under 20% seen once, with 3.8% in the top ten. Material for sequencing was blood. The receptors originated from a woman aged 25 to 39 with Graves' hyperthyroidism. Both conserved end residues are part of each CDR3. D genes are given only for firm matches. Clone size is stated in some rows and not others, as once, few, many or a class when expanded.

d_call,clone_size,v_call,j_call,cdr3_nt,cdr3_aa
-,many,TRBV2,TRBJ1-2,TGTGCCAGCAGTGAATTCCCGGGGTATGGCTACACCTTC,CASSEFPGYGYTF
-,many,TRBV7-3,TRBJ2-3,TGTGCCAGCAGCTTAACGGGGGAGTGGGGGACAGATACGCAGTATTTT,CASSLTGEWGTDTQYF
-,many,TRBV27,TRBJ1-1,TGTGCCAGCAGTTTAGGATGGGGCACTGAAGCTTTCTTT,CASSLGWGTEAFF
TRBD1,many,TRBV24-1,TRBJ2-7,TGTGCCACCAGTGACTTGGACAGGGACCCATCCTACGAGCAGTACTTC,CATSDLDRDPSYEQYF
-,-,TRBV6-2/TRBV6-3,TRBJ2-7,TGTGCCAGCAGCTTAATAGCGGATGAGCAGTACTTC,CASSLIADEQYF
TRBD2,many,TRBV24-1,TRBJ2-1,TGTGCCACCAGTGACCCTTTAGCGGGAATTAACTACAATGAGCAGTTCTTC,CATSDPLAGINYNEQFF
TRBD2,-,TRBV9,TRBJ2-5,TGTGCCAGCAGCGTGGGTAGCGGGGACGAGACCCAGTACTTC,CASSVGSGDETQYF
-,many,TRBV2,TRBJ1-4,TGTGCCAGCAGTGAAGATGGGCAGGAAAAACTGTTTTTT,CASSEDGQEKLFF
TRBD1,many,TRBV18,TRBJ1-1,TGTGCCAGCTCACCCACGGACAGGTTTGAAGCTTTCTTT,CASSPTDRFEAFF
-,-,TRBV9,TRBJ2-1,TGTGCCAGCAGCGTAGGGCTAATCTACAATGAGCAGTTCTTC,CASSVGLIYNEQFF
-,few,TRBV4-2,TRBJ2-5,TGTGCCAGCAGCCAAGTGGAAGGATGGGAGACCCAGTACTTC,CASSQVEGWETQYF